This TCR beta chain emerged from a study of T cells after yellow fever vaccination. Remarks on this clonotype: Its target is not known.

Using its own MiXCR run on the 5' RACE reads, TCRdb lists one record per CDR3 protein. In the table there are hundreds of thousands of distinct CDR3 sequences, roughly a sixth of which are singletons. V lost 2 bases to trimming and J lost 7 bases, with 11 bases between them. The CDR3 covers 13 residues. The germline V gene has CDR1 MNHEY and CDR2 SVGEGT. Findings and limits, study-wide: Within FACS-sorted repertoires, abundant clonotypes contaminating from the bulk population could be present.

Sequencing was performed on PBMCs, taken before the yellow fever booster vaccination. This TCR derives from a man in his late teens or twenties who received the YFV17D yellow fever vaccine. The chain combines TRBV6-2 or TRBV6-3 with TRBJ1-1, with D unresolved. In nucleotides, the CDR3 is TGTGCCAGCAGTTACCTTCTCCGTGTTGAAGCTTTCTTT. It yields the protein CASSYLLRVEAFF.